Sequencing of this T cell receptor (beta chain) was carried out in a study of cytomegalovirus exposure and HLA in healthy donors. CDR1 SGHTS and CDR2 YDEGEE come from the germline V gene. This CDR3 has 17 amino acids. Deletions cut 1 base from V and 1 base from J, with 17 bases between. Primers for the PCR totalled 60 Vbeta and 13 Jbeta. The method was immunoSEQ multiplex PCR; TCRdb's version includes in-frame clones alone and lacks a portion of them. The table lists more than 80,000 clones, under 80% of them singletons, with 4% to 4.5% in the top ten. Sequenced material: PBMCs. The origin of this receptor is a man aged 60 to 69 in good health and CMV-seronegative. This chain connects TRBV5-8 to TRBJ1-2; maybe TRBD1 (5 bases). This CDR3 is CASSLLGGTDFNYGYTF. The CDR3 bases are TGTGCCAGCAGCTTGCTTGGGGGGACGGACTTTAACTATGGCTACACCTTC. Variable domain in full (rest from reference TRBV5-8 and TRBJ1-2): EAGVTQSPTHLIKTRGQQATLRCSPISGHTSVYWYQQALGLGLQFLLWYDEGEERNRGNFPPRFSGRQFPNYSSELNVNALELEDSALYLCASSLLGGTDFNYGYTFGSGTRLTVV.